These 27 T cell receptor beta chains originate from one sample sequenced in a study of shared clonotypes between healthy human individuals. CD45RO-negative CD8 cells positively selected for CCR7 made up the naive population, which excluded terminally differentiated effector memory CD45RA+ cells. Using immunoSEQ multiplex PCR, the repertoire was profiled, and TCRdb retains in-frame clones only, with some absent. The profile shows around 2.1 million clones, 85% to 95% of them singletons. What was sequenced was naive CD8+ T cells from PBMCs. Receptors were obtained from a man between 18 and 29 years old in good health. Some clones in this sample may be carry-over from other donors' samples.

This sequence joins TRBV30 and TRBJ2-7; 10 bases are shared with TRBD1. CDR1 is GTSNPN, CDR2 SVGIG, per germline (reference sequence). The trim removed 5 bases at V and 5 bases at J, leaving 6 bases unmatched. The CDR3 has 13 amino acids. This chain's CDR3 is CAWAGTGVHEQYF. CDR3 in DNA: TGTGCCTGGGCCGGGACAGGGGTACACGAGCAGTACTTC. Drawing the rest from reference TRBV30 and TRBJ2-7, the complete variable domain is SQTIHQWPATLVQPVGSPLSLECTVEGTSNPNLYWYRQAAGRGLQLLFYSVGIGQISSEVPQNLSASRPQDRQFILSSKKLLLSDSGFYLCAWAGTGVHEQYFGPGTRLTVT.

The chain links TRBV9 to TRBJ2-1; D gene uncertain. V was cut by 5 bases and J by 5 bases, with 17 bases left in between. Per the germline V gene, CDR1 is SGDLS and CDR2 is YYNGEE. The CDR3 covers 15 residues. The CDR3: CASSSVRNLDNEQFF. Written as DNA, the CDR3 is TGTGCCAGCAGTTCGGTCCGGAATTTGGACAATGAGCAGTTCTTC.

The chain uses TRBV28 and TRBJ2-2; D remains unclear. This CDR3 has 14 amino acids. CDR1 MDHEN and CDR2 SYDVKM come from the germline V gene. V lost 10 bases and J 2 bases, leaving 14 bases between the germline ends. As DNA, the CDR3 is TGTGCCACCAGATCCCAAATTAACACCGGGGAGCTGTTTTTT. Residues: CATRSQINTGELFF.

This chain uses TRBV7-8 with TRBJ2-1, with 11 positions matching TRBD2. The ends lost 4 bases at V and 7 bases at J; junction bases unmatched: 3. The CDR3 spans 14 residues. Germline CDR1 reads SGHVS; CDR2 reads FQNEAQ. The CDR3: CASSSRLAGNEQFF. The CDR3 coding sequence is TGTGCCAGCAGCTCCAGACTAGCGGGGAATGAGCAGTTCTTC. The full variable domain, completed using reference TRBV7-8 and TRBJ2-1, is GAGVSQSPRYKVAKRGQDVALRCDPISGHVSLFWYQQALGQGPEFLTYFQNEAQLDKSGLPSDRFFAERPEGSVSTLKIQRTQQEDSAVYLCASSSRLAGNEQFFGPGTRLTVL.

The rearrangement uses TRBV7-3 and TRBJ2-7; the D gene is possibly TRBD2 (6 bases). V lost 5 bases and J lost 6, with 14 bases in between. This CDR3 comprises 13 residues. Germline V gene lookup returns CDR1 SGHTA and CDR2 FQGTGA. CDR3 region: CASSPSGDREQYF. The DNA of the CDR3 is TGTGCCAGCAGCCCGTCGGGGGATCGCGAGCAGTACTTC.

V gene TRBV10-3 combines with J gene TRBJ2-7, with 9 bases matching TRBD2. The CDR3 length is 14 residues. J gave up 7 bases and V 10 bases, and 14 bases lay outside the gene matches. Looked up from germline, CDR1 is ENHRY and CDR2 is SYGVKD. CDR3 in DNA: TGTGCCACGGTGACTAGCGGCGACTGGGGGGAGCAGTACTTC. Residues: CATVTSGDWGEQYF.

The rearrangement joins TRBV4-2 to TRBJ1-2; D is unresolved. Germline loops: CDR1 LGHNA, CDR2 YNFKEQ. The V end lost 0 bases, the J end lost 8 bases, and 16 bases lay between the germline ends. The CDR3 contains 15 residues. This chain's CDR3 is CASSQEFGKLGGYTF. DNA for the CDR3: TGTGCCAGCAGCCAAGAATTCGGCAAATTGGGGGGCTACACCTTC.

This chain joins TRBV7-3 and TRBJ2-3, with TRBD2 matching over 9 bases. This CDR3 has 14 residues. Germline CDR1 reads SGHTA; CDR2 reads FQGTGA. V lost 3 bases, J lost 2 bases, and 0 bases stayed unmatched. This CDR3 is CASSLGLATDTQYF. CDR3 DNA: TGTGCCAGCAGCTTGGGACTAGCCACAGATACGCAGTATTTT.

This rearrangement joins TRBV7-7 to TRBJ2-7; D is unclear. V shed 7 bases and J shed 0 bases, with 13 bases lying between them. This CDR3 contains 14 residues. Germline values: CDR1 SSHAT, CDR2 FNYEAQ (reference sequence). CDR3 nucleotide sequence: TGTGCCAGCACTTACCCGGAACCCTCCTACGAGCAGTACTTC. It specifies CASTYPEPSYEQYF.

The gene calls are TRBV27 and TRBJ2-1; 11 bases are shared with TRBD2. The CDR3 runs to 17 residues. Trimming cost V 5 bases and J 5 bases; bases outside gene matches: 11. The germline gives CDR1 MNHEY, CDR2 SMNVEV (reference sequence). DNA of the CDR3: TGTGCCAGCAGTCACACTAGCGGGAGTGGACCTAACAATGAGCAGTTCTTC. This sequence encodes CASSHTSGSGPNNEQFF.

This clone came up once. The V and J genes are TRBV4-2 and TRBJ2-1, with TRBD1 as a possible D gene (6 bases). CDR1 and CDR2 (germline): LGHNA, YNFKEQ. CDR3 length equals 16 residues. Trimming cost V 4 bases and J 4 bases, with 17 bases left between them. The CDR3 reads CASSPEQGPPYNEQFF. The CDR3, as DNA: TGTGCCAGCAGCCCCGAACAGGGACCTCCGTACAATGAGCAGTTCTTC.

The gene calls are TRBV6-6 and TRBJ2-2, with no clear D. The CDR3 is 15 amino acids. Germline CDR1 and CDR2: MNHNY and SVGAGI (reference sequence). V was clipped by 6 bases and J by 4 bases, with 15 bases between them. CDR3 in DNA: TGTGCCAGCAGCTGGGATCTTTCCGTCACCGGGGAGCTGTTTTTT. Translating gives CASSWDLSVTGELFF.

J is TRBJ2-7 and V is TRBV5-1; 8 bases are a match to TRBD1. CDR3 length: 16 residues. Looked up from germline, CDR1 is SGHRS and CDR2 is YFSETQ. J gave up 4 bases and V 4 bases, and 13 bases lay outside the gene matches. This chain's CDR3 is CASSERGQGRGYEQYF. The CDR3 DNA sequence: TGCGCCAGCAGCGAAAGAGGACAGGGAAGGGGATACGAGCAGTACTTC. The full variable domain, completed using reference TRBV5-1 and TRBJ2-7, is KAGVTQTPRYLIKTRGQQVTLSCSPISGHRSVSWYQQTPGQGLQFLFEYFSETQRNKGNFPGRFSGRQFSNSRSEMNVSTLELGDSALYLCASSERGQGRGYEQYFGPGTRLTVT.

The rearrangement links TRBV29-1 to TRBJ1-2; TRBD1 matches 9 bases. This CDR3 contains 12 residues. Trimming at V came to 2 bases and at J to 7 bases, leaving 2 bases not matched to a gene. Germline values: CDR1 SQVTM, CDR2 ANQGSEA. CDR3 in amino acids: CSVEWTGVGYTF. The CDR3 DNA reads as TGCAGCGTTGAATGGACAGGGGTTGGCTACACCTTC.

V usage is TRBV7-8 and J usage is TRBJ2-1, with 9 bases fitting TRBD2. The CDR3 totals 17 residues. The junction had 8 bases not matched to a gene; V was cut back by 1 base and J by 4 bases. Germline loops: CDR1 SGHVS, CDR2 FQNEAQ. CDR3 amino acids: CASSLVVGLADYNEQFF. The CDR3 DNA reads TGTGCCAGCAGCTTAGTAGTGGGACTAGCAGATTACAATGAGCAGTTCTTC. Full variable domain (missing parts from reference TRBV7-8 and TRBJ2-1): GAGVSQSPRYKVAKRGQDVALRCDPISGHVSLFWYQQALGQGPEFLTYFQNEAQLDKSGLPSDRFFAERPEGSVSTLKIQRTQQEDSAVYLCASSLVVGLADYNEQFFGPGTRLTVL.

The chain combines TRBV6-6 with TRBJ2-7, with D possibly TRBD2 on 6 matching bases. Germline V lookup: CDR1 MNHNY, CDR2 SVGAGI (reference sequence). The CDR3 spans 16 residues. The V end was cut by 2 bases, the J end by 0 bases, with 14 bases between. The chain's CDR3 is CASSYSGLAYSYEQYF. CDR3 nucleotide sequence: TGTGCCAGCAGTTACAGTGGCCTAGCGTACTCCTACGAGCAGTACTTC.

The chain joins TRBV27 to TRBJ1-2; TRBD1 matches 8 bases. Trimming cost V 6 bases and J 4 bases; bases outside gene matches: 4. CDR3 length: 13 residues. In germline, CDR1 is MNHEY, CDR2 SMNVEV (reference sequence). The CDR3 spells CASSRGRVYGYTF. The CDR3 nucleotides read TGTGCCAGCAGCAGGGGGCGCGTCTATGGCTACACCTTC.

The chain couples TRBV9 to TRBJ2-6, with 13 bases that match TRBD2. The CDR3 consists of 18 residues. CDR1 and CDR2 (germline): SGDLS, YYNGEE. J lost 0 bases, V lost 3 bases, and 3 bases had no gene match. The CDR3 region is CASSAGLAGLSGANVLTF. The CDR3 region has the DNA TGTGCCAGCAGCGCGGGACTAGCGGGACTCTCTGGGGCCAACGTCCTGACTTTC.

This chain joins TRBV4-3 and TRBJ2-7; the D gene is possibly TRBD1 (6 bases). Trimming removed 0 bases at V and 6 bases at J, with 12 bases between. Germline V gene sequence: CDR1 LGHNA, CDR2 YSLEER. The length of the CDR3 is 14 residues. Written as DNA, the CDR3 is TGCGCCAGCAGCCAAGAAGGGCCAGGGGCCGAGCAGTACTTC. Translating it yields CASSQEGPGAEQYF.

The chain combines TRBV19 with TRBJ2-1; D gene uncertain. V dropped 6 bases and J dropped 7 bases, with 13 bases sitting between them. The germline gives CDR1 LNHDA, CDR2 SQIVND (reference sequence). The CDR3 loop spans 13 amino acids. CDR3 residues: CASSPPQVNEQFF. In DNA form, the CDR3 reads TGTGCCAGTAGCCCCCCCCAAGTGAATGAGCAGTTCTTC.

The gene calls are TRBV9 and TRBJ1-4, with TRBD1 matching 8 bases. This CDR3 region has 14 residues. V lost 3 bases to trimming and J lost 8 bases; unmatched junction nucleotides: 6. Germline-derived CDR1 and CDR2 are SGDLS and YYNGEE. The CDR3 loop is CASSEDRVGEKLFF. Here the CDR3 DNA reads TGTGCCAGCAGCGAGGACAGGGTAGGAGAAAAACTGTTTTTT.

DNA for the CDR3: TGTGCCAGCACCATAGGACAGGGGTTTTCCAATGAGCAGTTCTTC. This encodes CASTIGQGFSNEQFF. The chain recombines TRBV28 with TRBJ2-1; 9 nucleotides align to TRBD1. Germline V lookup: CDR1 MDHEN, CDR2 SYDVKM. The length of the CDR3 is 15 residues. V gave up 7 bases and J gave up 6 bases; unmatched junction bases: 10.

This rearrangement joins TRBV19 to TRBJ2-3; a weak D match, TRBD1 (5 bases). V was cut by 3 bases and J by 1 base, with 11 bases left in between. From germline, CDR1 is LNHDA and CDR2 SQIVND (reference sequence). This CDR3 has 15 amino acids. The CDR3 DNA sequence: TGTGCCAGTAGTATTTCAGGGTACCGCACAGATACGCAGTATTTT. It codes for CASSISGYRTDTQYF.

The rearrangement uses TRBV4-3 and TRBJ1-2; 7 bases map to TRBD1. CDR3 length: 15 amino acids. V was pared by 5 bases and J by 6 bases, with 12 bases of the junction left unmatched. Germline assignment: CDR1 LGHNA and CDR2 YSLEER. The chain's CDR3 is CASSLDIQGKDGYTF. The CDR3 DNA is TGCGCCAGCAGCTTAGACATACAGGGGAAGGATGGCTACACCTTC.

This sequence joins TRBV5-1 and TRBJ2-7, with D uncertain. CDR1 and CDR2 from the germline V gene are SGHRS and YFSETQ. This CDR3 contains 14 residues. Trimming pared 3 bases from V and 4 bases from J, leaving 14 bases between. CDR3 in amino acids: CASSSQDGLYEQYF. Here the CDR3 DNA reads TGCGCCAGCAGCTCCCAGGACGGTCTTTACGAGCAGTACTTC.

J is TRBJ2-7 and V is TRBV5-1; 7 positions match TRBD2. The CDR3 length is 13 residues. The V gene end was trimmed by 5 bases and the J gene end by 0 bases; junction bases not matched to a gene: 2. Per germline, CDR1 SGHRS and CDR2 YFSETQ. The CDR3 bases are TGCGCCAGCAGGGCTAGCGGCTCCTACGAGCAGTACTTC. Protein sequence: CASRASGSYEQYF.

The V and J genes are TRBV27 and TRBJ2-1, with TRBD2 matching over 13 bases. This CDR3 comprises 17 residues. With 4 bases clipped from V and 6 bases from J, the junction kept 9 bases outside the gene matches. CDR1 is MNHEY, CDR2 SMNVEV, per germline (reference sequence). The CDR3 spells CASSSPFTSGRVNEQFF. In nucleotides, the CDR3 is TGTGCCAGCAGTTCACCGTTTACTAGCGGGAGGGTCAATGAGCAGTTCTTC.